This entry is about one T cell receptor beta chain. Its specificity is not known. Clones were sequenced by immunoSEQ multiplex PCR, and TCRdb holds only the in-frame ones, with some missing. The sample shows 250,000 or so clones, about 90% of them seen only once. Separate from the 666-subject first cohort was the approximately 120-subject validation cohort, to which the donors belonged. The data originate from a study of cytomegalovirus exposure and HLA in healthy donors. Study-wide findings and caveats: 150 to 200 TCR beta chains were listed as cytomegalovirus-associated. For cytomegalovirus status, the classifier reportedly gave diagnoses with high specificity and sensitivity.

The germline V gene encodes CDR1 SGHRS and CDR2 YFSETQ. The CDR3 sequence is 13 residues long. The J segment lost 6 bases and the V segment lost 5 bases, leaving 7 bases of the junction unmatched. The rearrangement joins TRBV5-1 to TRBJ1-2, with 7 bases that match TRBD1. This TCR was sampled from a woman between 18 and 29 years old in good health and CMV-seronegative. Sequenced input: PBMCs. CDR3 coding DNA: TGCGCCAGCAGTTTGACAGGGACGGATGGCTACACCTTC. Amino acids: CASSLTGTDGYTF. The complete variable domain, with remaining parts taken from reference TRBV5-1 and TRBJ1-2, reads KAGVTQTPRYLIKTRGQQVTLSCSPISGHRSVSWYQQTPGQGLQFLFEYFSETQRNKGNFPGRFSGRQFSNSRSEMNVSTLELGDSALYLCASSLTGTDGYTFGSGTRLTVV.